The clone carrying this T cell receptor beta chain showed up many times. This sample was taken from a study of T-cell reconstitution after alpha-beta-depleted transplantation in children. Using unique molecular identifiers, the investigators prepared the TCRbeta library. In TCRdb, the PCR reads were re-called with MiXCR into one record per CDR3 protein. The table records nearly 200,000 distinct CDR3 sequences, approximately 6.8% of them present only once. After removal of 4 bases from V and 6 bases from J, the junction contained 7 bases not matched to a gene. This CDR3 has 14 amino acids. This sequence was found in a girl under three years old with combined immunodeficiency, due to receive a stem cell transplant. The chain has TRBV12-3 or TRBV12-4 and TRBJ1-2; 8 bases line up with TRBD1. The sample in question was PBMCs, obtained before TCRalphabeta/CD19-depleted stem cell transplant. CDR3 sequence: CASSYTGTGDGYTF. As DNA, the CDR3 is TGTGCCAGCAGTTATACCGGGACAGGAGATGGCTACACCTTC.